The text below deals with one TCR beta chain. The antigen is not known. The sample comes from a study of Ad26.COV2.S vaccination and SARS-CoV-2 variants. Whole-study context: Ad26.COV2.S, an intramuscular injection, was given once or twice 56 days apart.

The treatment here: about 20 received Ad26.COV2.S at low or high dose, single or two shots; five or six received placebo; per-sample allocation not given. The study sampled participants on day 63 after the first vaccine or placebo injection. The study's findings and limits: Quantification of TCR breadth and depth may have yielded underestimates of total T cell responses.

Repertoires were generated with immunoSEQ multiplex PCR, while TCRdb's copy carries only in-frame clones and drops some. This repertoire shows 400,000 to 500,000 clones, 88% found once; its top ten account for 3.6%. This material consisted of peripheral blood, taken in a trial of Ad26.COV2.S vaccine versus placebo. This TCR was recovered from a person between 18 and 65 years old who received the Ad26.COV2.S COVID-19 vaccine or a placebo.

The CDR3 DNA reads TGTGCCAGCAGTGGAACCCCGGGACAGGATTACATTCAGTACTTC. Amino acid sequence: CASSGTPGQDYIQYF. The chain carries TRBV2 and TRBJ2-4; 8 bases fit TRBD1. V gave up 4 bases and J gave up 8 bases; unmatched junction bases: 10. The CDR3 contains 15 residues. The germline V gene has CDR1 SNHLY and CDR2 FYNNEI.